A single sample is the source of the 10 T cell receptor beta chains below, sequenced in a study of blood T cell repertoires in COVID-19. Method: immunoSEQ multiplex PCR; TCRdb's copy keeps in-frame clones and lacks some. The repertoire has around 310,000 clones, more than 75% of them found once; the top ten carry under 4.5%. Sequenced sample: peripheral blood. The receptors derive from a woman aged 50 to 60 with active or convalescent COVID-19.

The genes are TRBV15 and TRBJ2-1; 15 bases are shared with TRBD2. The CDR3 runs to 14 residues. V lost 8 bases and J lost 9; bases outside the gene matches: 5. Germline-derived CDR1 and CDR2 are LNHNV and YYDKDF (reference sequence). CDR3 DNA sequence: TGTGCCACCGGGGGGACTAGCGGGAGGTCTGAGCAGTTCTTC. Amino acids: CATGGTSGRSEQFF.

The J gene is TRBJ2-7, the V gene TRBV4-3; 8 nucleotides line up with TRBD1. Losses at the gene ends were 0 bases for V and 6 bases for J; bases not matched to a gene: 7. Germline CDR1 is LGHNA and CDR2 is YSLEER. This CDR3 has 15 residues. The CDR3 here is CASSQERQGLSEQYF. CDR3 sequence (DNA): TGCGCCAGCAGCCAAGAACGACAGGGGCTGTCCGAGCAGTACTTC.

The chain recombines TRBV18 with TRBJ2-2; D gene ambiguous. The CDR3 is made up of 15 amino acids. Between the trimmed V and J ends, which lost 3 bases and 1 base, there was a span of 9 bases. Germline V gives CDR1 KGHSH, CDR2 LQKENI. In DNA form, the CDR3 reads TGTGCCAGCTCACCGGGCTTACAGAACACCGGGGAGCTGTTTTTT. Amino acid sequence: CASSPGLQNTGELFF.

This clone was counted once. The V and J genes are TRBV18 and TRBJ1-2; 7 bases are a match to TRBD1. V was clipped by 5 bases and J by 3 bases; unmatched bases: 3. CDR3 length: 13 amino acids. The germline V gene has CDR1 KGHSH and CDR2 LQKENI. CDR3: CASSITGDYGYTF. The CDR3 nucleotides are TGTGCCAGCTCAATTACAGGGGACTATGGCTACACCTTC.

This clone was seen only a few times. The chain combines TRBV3-1 (or the pseudogene TRBV3-2) with TRBJ1-1; D not resolved. V was trimmed by 0 bases and J by 6 bases, leaving 11 bases between them. The CDR3 is 14 residues long. Germline assignment: CDR1 LGHDT and CDR2 YNNKEL (reference sequence). The CDR3 spells CASSQEGGRAEAFF. CDR3 in DNA: TGTGCCAGCAGCCAAGAAGGAGGGCGCGCTGAAGCTTTCTTT.

The chain uses TRBV7-9 and TRBJ1-6; TRBD1 might be the D (6 bases). V lost 3 bases, J lost 10 bases, and 13 bases lay in between. Per the germline V gene, CDR1 is SEHNR and CDR2 is FQNEAQ (reference sequence). The CDR3 length is 14 residues. CDR3 loop: CASSFGYRDSPLHF. The DNA of the CDR3 is TGTGCCAGCAGCTTTGGTTACAGGGACTCACCCCTCCACTTT. The full variable domain, its missing parts supplied by reference TRBV7-9 and TRBJ1-6, is DTGVSQNPRHKITKRGQNVTFRCDPISEHNRLYWYRQTLGQGPEFLTYFQNEAQLEKSRLLSDRFSAERPKGSFSTLEIQRTEQGDSAMYLCASSFGYRDSPLHFGNGTRLTVT.

The CDR3 is CASSQDLRGPGANVLTF. In DNA form, the CDR3 reads TGCGCCAGCAGCCAAGATCTTAGGGGCCCTGGGGCCAACGTCCTGACTTTC. V is TRBV4-1 and J is TRBJ2-6, with D possibly TRBD1 on 5 matching bases. V was shortened by 0 bases and J by 2 bases, with 11 bases between the two germline ends. This CDR3 has 17 residues. Germline CDR1 MGHRA, CDR2 YSYEKL.

This rearrangement joins TRBV18 to TRBJ1-4; 9 nucleotides match TRBD1. The CDR3 contains 15 residues. Unmatched junction bases numbered 6, after V lost 4 bases and J lost 6 bases. Germline V gives CDR1 KGHSH, CDR2 LQKENI. Here the CDR3 DNA reads TGTGCCAGCTCACGAACAGGGGGCGTCGATGAAAAACTGTTTTTT. Encoded protein: CASSRTGGVDEKLFF.

The J gene is TRBJ1-2, the V gene TRBV6-5, with 7 bases matching TRBD1. CDR1 is MNHEY and CDR2 is SVGAGI in the germline V gene. The CDR3 is 15 amino acids. The V and J ends lost 5 bases and 4 bases, in that order; junction bases with no gene match: 10. CDR3 amino acids: CASSTIQGHGYGYTF. The CDR3, as DNA: TGTGCCAGCAGTACGATACAGGGGCATGGCTATGGCTACACCTTC.

The gene calls are TRBV28 and TRBJ2-2; 9 nucleotides align to TRBD1. Germline lookup yields CDR1 MDHEN and CDR2 SYDVKM. This CDR3 spans 17 amino acids. With 5 bases clipped from V and 7 bases from J, the junction kept 14 bases outside the gene matches. The CDR3 DNA reads TGTGCCAGCAGTGGAACCGGACAGGGGAGTTATGACGGGGAGCTGTTTTTT. Translation: CASSGTGQGSYDGELFF.